The rows below give T cell receptor beta chains drawn from one sample of a study of cytomegalovirus exposure and HLA in healthy donors. Sequencing was performed with immunoSEQ multiplex PCR; in TCRdb, only in-frame clones are kept and a portion is missing. The sample comprises tens of thousands of clones, around three quarters of which are singletons, and about 22% rests with the top ten. Source material: PBMCs. The receptors derive from a woman aged 45-65 years in good health and CMV-seropositive. Both conserved end residues are part of each CDR3. The D gene is left open where the match is weak. Clone sizes are given selectively: once, few, many, or a class where the clone is expanded.

>TRBD1|17|.|TRBV7-2|TRBJ1-3
TGTGCCAGCAGCTTAGGGCCACAGGGGGCGCTTGGAAACACCATATATTTT
CASSLGPQGALGNTIYF
>TRBD2|17|.|TRBV10-2|TRBJ2-3
TGCGCCAGCATTGGGTACGATAGCGGGAGGGCCACAGATACGCAGTATTTT
CASIGYDSGRATDTQYF
>TRBD1|14|few|TRBV5-4|TRBJ1-1
TGTGCCAGCAGCTCTACAGGGGGGAGCACTGAAGCTTTCTTT
CASSSTGGSTEAFF
>.|14|.|TRBV2|TRBJ2-2
TGTGCCAGCAGGACAGGCTCGAACACCGGGGAGCTGTTTTTT
CASRTGSNTGELFF
>TRBD2|16|.|TRBV7-9|TRBJ2-3
TGTGCCAGCAGCCCTGGACTAGCGGGAGTAGCAGATACGCAGTATTTT
CASSPGLAGVADTQYF
>.|15|.|TRBV28|TRBJ1-2
TGTGCCAGCAGGACAGGATCTTCGTCAGGGAGTGGCTACACCTTC
CASRTGSSSGSGYTF
>.|15|.|TRBV21-1|TRBJ2-7
TGTGCCAGCAGCAACTCCGAGGGGGATGGTCACGAGCAGTACTTC
CASSNSEGDGHEQYF
>.|15|.|TRBV15|TRBJ1-2
TGTGCCACCAGCTCTGGTGGGGGCGGTAACTATGGCTACACCTTC
CATSSGGGGNYGYTF
>TRBD2|14|.|TRBV6-5|TRBJ2-3
TGTGCCAGCAGTTATGCCGGGGGGTTAGATACGCAGTATTTT
CASSYAGGLDTQYF
>TRBD2|16|.|TRBV27|TRBJ2-2
TGTGCCAGCAAACCCGGGGTAGCGGGCATAACCGGGGAGCTGTTTTTT
CASKPGVAGITGELFF
>.|13|.|TRBV9|TRBJ2-3
TGTGCCAGCAGCGTAACTAGCACAGATACGCAGTATTTT
CASSVTSTDTQYF
>TRBD1|12|.|TRBV11-2|TRBJ2-3
TGTGCCAGCAGCTCACGACAGGGGGCGCAGTATTTT
CASSSRQGAQYF
>.|14|.|TRBV9|TRBJ2-1
TGTGCCAGCAGCGTAGCGACTCTGTCCAATGAGCAGTTCTTC
CASSVATLSNEQFF
>.|13|.|TRBV6-6|TRBJ1-2
TGTGCCAGCAGCCGCGATGGGGGGAGTGGCTACACCTTC
CASSRDGGSGYTF
>TRBD2|16|.|TRBV19|TRBJ2-1
TGTGCCAGTAGTGGCAGGACTAGCCCAGGGTACAATGAGCAGTTCTTC
CASSGRTSPGYNEQFF
>.|14|few|TRBV6-5|TRBJ1-1
TGTGCCAGCAGTGAAATCAGGGGCGGTACTGAAGCTTTCTTT
CASSEIRGGTEAFF
>.|17|.|TRBV11-2|TRBJ1-2
TGTGCCAGCAGCTTATTGGGCCGGGGGGGCAAGGACTATGGCTACACCTTC
CASSLLGRGGKDYGYTF
>.|16|.|TRBV7-2|TRBJ2-1
TGTGCCAGCAGCTCCTCCGGGACAATCAGTGGGAATGAGCAGTTCTTC
CASSSSGTISGNEQFF
>TRBD1|15|few|TRBV5-1|TRBJ1-4
TGCGCCAGCAGCTTAGGGGGCGGATCTAATGAAAAACTGTTTTTT
CASSLGGGSNEKLFF
>TRBD1|13|.|TRBV7-2|TRBJ1-1
TGTGCCAGCAGCTCCAACAGGGGAGCTGAAGCTTTCTTT
CASSSNRGAEAFF
>TRBD1|13|few|TRBV30|TRBJ2-7
TGTGCCTGGAGTCGGGACAGGGAATTCCGGCAGTACTTC
CAWSRDREFRQYF
>.|14|few|TRBV7-2|TRBJ2-3
TGTGCCAGCAGCTTAGCATCGGGTGTAGATACGCAGTATTTT
CASSLASGVDTQYF
>.|15|.|TRBV7-9|TRBJ2-7
TGTGCCAGCAGCTTAGCTGGGGACTCCGCCGATGAGCAGTACTTC
CASSLAGDSADEQYF
>.|15|.|TRBV6-5|TRBJ2-7
TGTGCCAGTAAGGCTGGGCATTCAACGATCTACGAGCAGTACTTC
CASKAGHSTIYEQYF
>.|16|.|TRBV4-3|TRBJ1-1
TGCGCCAGCAGCCAAGATTTTGGGGGCTCGGGCACTGAAGCTTTCTTT
CASSQDFGGSGTEAFF
>TRBD1|14|.|TRBV7-6|TRBJ2-1
TGTGCCAGCAGCCCCGGGACAGGGAGCGATGAGCAGTTCTTC
CASSPGTGSDEQFF
>.|16|.|TRBV15|TRBJ2-3
TGTGCCACCAGCAGAGATAAGTCAGGGGGCACAGATACGCAGTATTTT
CATSRDKSGGTDTQYF
>TRBD2|15|.|TRBV25-1|TRBJ2-7
TGTGCCAGCAGTGAATATGCTAGCGGAGGCTACGAGCAGTACTTC
CASSEYASGGYEQYF
>TRBD2|16|few|TRBV27|TRBJ2-7
TGTGCCAGCAGTGGGGGACTAGCGGGAGGTTTCTACGAGCAGTACTTC
CASSGGLAGGFYEQYF
>.|12|.|TRBV29-1|TRBJ2-7
TGCAGCGGCGGGGTCGAAGGGAACGAGCAGTACTTC
CSGGVEGNEQYF
>.|15|.|TRBV5-1|TRBJ1-4
TGCGCCAGCAGCTTGGTCTCCGCAACTAATGAAAAACTGTTTTTT
CASSLVSATNEKLFF
>TRBD2|15|.|TRBV7-2|TRBJ2-2
TGTGCCAGCAGCTTTAGCGGGAGAAGTTCCGGGGAGCTGTTTTTT
CASSFSGRSSGELFF
>TRBD2|16|.|TRBV7-8|TRBJ2-5
TGTGCCAGCAGCCCGACTAGCGGGACTCGTATGAAGACCCAGTACTTC
CASSPTSGTRMKTQYF
>.|15|.|TRBV18|TRBJ2-3
TGTGCCAGCTCACCAGGACGGGGGAGCACAGATACGCAGTATTTT
CASSPGRGSTDTQYF
>.|17|.|TRBV4-3|TRBJ2-3
TGCGCCAGCAGCCTCGAATTAGCGGCTCTACGCACAGATACGCAGTATTTT
CASSLELAALRTDTQYF
>TRBD1|14|.|TRBV28|TRBJ2-3
TGTGCCAGCAGTCGGGACAGTAGCACAGATACGCAGTATTTT
CASSRDSSTDTQYF
>.|14|few|TRBV2|TRBJ1-4
TGTGCCAGCAGCGCCGGGTGGTTTAATGAAAAACTGTTTTTT
CASSAGWFNEKLFF
>.|13|.|TRBV19|TRBJ1-5
TGTGCCAGTAGTATACAGGAAATGCAGCCCCAGCATTTT
CASSIQEMQPQHF
>TRBD2|16|.|TRBV27|TRBJ2-1
TGTGCCAGCAGTTTATGGGGGGAGGGCTTATACAATGAGCAGTTCTTC
CASSLWGEGLYNEQFF
>.|16|once|TRBV2|TRBJ1-1
TGTGCCAGCAGTGATGGGGCAGGCGGGGTGAACACTGAAGCTTTCTTT
CASSDGAGGVNTEAFF
>.|13|.|TRBV15|TRBJ1-4
TGTGCCACCAGCAGAGCATCCGGTGAAAAACTGTTTTTT
CATSRASGEKLFF
>.|14|.|TRBV29-1|TRBJ2-2
TGCAGCGTTGAAGGCAGGGGTGACACCGGGGAGCTGTTTTTT
CSVEGRGDTGELFF
>TRBD2|16|.|TRBV27|TRBJ2-7
TGTGCCAGCAGTTTATTAAGAGCGGGGGGCTCCTACGAGCAGTACTTC
CASSLLRAGGSYEQYF
>.|12|.|TRBV2|TRBJ2-2
TGTGCCAGCAGTCAACAAGAAGGGGAGCTGTTTTTT
CASSQQEGELFF
>.|15|.|TRBV28|TRBJ2-1
TGTGCCAGCAGTTTGGGCTGGGCCGGCACCAATGAGCAGTTCTTC
CASSLGWAGTNEQFF
>.|11|.|TRBV5-8|TRBJ1-5
TGTGCCAGCGGAGGTCCGAGGCCCCAGCATTTT
CASGGPRPQHF
>TRBD1|14|.|TRBV5-1|TRBJ1-4
TGCGCCAGCAGCTACTCCGGGACAGGTGAAAAACTGTTTTTT
CASSYSGTGEKLFF
>.|12|.|TRBV14|TRBJ1-2
TGTGCCAGCAGCCCAGGGTCCTATGGCTACACCTTC
CASSPGSYGYTF
>.|12|few|TRBV9|TRBJ2-7
TGTGCCAGCAGCGTAGAGGCGGGACCTCCACACTTC
CASSVEAGPPHF
>.|12|.|TRBV5-1|TRBJ2-1
TGCGCCAGCAGCTTATTGCCGGATGAGCAGTTCTTC
CASSLLPDEQFF
>TRBD1|15|.|TRBV5-6|TRBJ1-2
TGTGCCAGCAGCTACCCCACGGACAGGTTGCATGGCTACACCTTC
CASSYPTDRLHGYTF
>.|10|.|TRBV20-1|TRBJ1-1
TGCAGTGGCTTAGACACTGAAGCTTTCTTT
CSGLDTEAFF
>.|15|.|TRBV2|TRBJ1-2
TGTGCCAGCACCCCGGTCAGGGGCGGTTACTATGGCTACACCTTC
CASTPVRGGYYGYTF
>.|15|.|TRBV10-1|TRBJ2-4
TGCGCCAGCAGTGTTTACAGGGTTACCAAAAACATTCAGTACTTC
CASSVYRVTKNIQYF
>.|12|.|TRBV28|TRBJ1-1
TGTGCCAGCGACAGCCTGAACACTGAAGCTTTCTTT
CASDSLNTEAFF
>TRBD2|18|.|TRBV6-4|TRBJ2-1
TGTGCCAGCAGTGACGTCCCGATTGGGCTAGCGGGGGACAATGAGCAGTTCTTC
CASSDVPIGLAGDNEQFF
>TRBD1|14|.|TRBV13|TRBJ1-2
TGTGCCAGCAGCTTCAGGGGGATCCACTATGGCTACACCTTC
CASSFRGIHYGYTF
>TRBD1|14|.|TRBV10-3|TRBJ1-2
TGTGCCCTCGGGACAGTAGACCCCCTGCGTGGCTACACCTTC
CALGTVDPLRGYTF
>TRBD2|14|.|TRBV18|TRBJ2-1
TGTGCCAGCTCATTTACTAGCGGCGACAATGAGCAGTTCTTC
CASSFTSGDNEQFF